These 14 T cell receptor beta chains share one sample of origin, sequenced in a study of blood T cell repertoires in COVID-19. The data were produced by immunoSEQ multiplex PCR, yet TCRdb's version contains in-frame clones alone and is incomplete. The sample lists about 250,000 clones, about four fifths occurring once. Sequenced: peripheral blood. Receptors originate from a man aged 80 or over with acute or convalescent COVID-19.

V gene TRBV7-2 combines with J gene TRBJ2-2, with a weak D call TRBD1 (6 bases). The V gene lost 4 bases and the J gene lost 9 bases, with 9 bases spanning the gap. The germline V gene encodes CDR1 SGHTA and CDR2 FQGNSA. The CDR3 has 12 amino acids. The CDR3 is CASSWGHRELFF. The CDR3 nucleotides read TGTGCCAGCAGCTGGGGGCACCGGGAGCTGTTTTTT.

The chain couples TRBV7-9 to TRBJ1-3, with no clear D. Trimming left V 4 bases short and J 3 bases short, with 13 bases between. The CDR3 runs 15 residues. CDR1 is SEHNR, CDR2 FQNEAQ, per germline (reference sequence). The CDR3 coding sequence is TGTGCCAGCAGCTCTAGAGGTGGTGGTGGAAACACCATATATTTT. It yields the protein CASSSRGGGGNTIYF.

This clone was recorded only once. The V call is TRBV4-1, the J call TRBJ2-2; TRBD1 aligns across 8 bases. The CDR3 covers 17 residues. Germline V lookup: CDR1 MGHRA, CDR2 YSYEKL. The J segment lost 5 bases and the V segment lost 1 base, leaving 9 bases of the junction unmatched. CDR3 sequence reads: CASSQAGVRTGTGELFF. CDR3 sequence (DNA): TGCGCCAGCAGCCAAGCCGGGGTACGGACAGGGACCGGGGAGCTGTTTTTT.

CDR3 sequence reads: CASSLGSGVGNSPLHF. The CDR3, as DNA: TGCGCCAGCAGCTTGGGTTCAGGGGTAGGTAATTCACCCCTCCACTTT. The rearrangement uses TRBV5-1 and TRBJ1-6; tentative D call: TRBD1 (6 bases). Germline V gene data show CDR1 as SGHRS and CDR2 as YFSETQ. The CDR3 spans 16 residues. V was clipped by 0 bases and J by 6 bases, with 13 bases between them. The variable domain in full, with the rest retrieved from reference TRBV5-1 and TRBJ1-6, is KAGVTQTPRYLIKTRGQQVTLSCSPISGHRSVSWYQQTPGQGLQFLFEYFSETQRNKGNFPGRFSGRQFSNSRSEMNVSTLELGDSALYLCASSLGSGVGNSPLHFGNGTRLTVT.

This clone was observed a handful of times. The chain uses TRBV28 and TRBJ2-7; unclear D gene. Germline V lookup: CDR1 MDHEN, CDR2 SYDVKM. V was shortened by 6 bases and J by 0 bases, with 15 bases between the two germline ends. This CDR3 region has 15 residues. CDR3 loop: CASSAEERSSYEQYF. The CDR3 DNA reads TGTGCCAGCAGCGCGGAAGAGAGGAGCTCCTACGAGCAGTACTTC. Drawing the rest from reference TRBV28 and TRBJ2-7, the complete variable domain is DVKVTQSSRYLVKRTGEKVFLECVQDMDHENMFWYRQDPGLGLRLIYFSYDVKMKEKGDIPEGYSVSREKKERFSLILESASTNQTSMYLCASSAEERSSYEQYFGPGTRLTVT.

The chain links TRBV28 to TRBJ1-2, with D possibly TRBD1 on 6 matching bases. Germline assignment: CDR1 MDHEN and CDR2 SYDVKM. The V gene lost 4 bases and the J gene lost 3 bases, with 18 bases spanning the gap. The CDR3 length is 16 residues. The CDR3 DNA reads TGTGCCAGCAGTTCCCCCCACGGGGGGGGCGACTATGGCTACACCTTC. Translation: CASSSPHGGGDYGYTF.

The gene calls are TRBV5-1 and TRBJ2-1; 7 positions agree with TRBD2. Germline V CDR1 and CDR2: SGHRS, YFSETQ. This CDR3 spans 15 amino acids. Losses at the gene ends were 4 bases for V and 0 bases for J; bases not matched to a gene: 4. The CDR3 loop is CASSEGLTSYNEQFF. The CDR3 DNA reads as TGCGCCAGCAGCGAGGGACTAACCTCCTACAATGAGCAGTTCTTC.

The V and J genes are TRBV2 and TRBJ2-3; D is unresolved. V was cut by 4 bases and J by 6 bases, with 14 bases left in between. The CDR3 length is 14 residues. The germline V gene encodes CDR1 SNHLY and CDR2 FYNNEI. CDR3 in DNA: TGTGCCAGCAGTGCGCTGGGTACGCGGGATACGCAGTATTTT. Translating it yields CASSALGTRDTQYF. Full variable domain (missing parts from reference TRBV2 and TRBJ2-3): EPEVTQTPSHQVTQMGQEVILRCVPISNHLYFYWYRQILGQKVEFLVSFYNNEISEKSEIFDDQFSVERPDGSNFTLKIRSTKLEDSAMYFCASSALGTRDTQYFGPGTRLTVL.

This chain uses TRBV5-1 with TRBJ2-1; 9 bases align to TRBD1. Germline V gene sequence: CDR1 SGHRS, CDR2 YFSETQ. The CDR3 consists of 14 residues. V dropped 1 base and J dropped 7; count of bases not matched to a gene: 3. CDR3 coding DNA: TGCGCCAGCAGCTTGCCCGGGACAGGGAATGAGCAGTTCTTC. It encodes CASSLPGTGNEQFF.

This clone was detected only a few times. The chain carries TRBV19 and TRBJ2-3; TRBD1 aligns across 12 bases. This CDR3 is built from 15 residues. Losses at the gene ends were 3 bases for V and 6 bases for J; bases not matched to a gene: 4. Germline V gene sequence: CDR1 LNHDA, CDR2 SQIVND (reference sequence). The CDR3, as DNA: TGTGCCAGTAGTATGGGACAGGGGGCATGGGATACGCAGTATTTT. It encodes CASSMGQGAWDTQYF.

The chain uses TRBV14 and TRBJ2-7; D may be TRBD2 (5 bases). V was clipped by 1 base and J by 3 bases, with 10 bases between them. The CDR3 has 14 residues. CDR1 and CDR2 from the germline V gene are SGHDN and FVKESK. The CDR3 spells CASSQGRGYYEQYF. For the CDR3, the DNA is TGTGCCAGCAGCCAAGGCCGGGGTTACTACGAGCAGTACTTC.

This sequence joins TRBV10-3 and TRBJ1-2; D unresolved. There are 12 residues in the CDR3. V shed 6 bases and J shed 4 bases, with 9 bases lying between them. The germline gives CDR1 ENHRY, CDR2 SYGVKD. The CDR3 loop reads CAISAGSYGYTF. The CDR3 region has the DNA TGTGCCATCAGCGCGGGGTCCTATGGCTACACCTTC.

In its sample, this clone was seen a few times. The genes are TRBV19 and TRBJ1-5; the match to TRBD1 covers 10 bases. This CDR3 has 14 amino acids. The ends lost 7 bases at V and 2 bases at J; junction bases unmatched: 2. Germline CDR1 and CDR2: LNHDA and SQIVND (reference sequence). CDR3 sequence: CASTGTGGNQPQHF. Here the CDR3 DNA reads TGTGCCAGTACGGGGACAGGGGGCAATCAGCCCCAGCATTTT.

The V call is TRBV19, the J call TRBJ1-2; D is undetermined. CDR1 and CDR2 (germline): LNHDA, SQIVND (reference sequence). The CDR3 runs 13 residues. Trimming pared 5 bases from V and 8 bases from J, leaving 15 bases between. CDR3 amino acids: CASSPGLSVGYTF. The DNA of the CDR3 is TGTGCCAGTAGTCCCGGGTTGTCGGTGGGCTACACCTTC. Full variable domain (outside the CDR3, taken from reference TRBV19 and TRBJ1-2): DGGITQSPKYLFRKEGQNVTLSCEQNLNHDAMYWYRQDPGQGLRLIYYSQIVNDFQKGDIAEGYSVSREKKESFPLTVTSAQKNPTAFYLCASSPGLSVGYTFGSGTRLTVV.